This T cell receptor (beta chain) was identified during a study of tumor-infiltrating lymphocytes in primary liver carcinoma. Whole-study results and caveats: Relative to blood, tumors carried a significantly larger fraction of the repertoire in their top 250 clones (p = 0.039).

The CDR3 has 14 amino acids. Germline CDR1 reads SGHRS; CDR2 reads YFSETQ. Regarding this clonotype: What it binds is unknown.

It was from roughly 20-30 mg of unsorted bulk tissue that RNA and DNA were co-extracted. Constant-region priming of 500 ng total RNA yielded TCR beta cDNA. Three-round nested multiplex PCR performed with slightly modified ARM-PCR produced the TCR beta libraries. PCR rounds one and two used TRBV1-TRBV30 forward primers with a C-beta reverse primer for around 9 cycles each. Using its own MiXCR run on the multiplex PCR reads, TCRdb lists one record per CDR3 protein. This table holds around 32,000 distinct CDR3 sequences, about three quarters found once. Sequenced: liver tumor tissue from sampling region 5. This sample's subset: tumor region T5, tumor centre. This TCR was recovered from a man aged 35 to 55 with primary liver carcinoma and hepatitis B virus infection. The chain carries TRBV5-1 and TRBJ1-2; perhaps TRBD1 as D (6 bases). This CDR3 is CASSFGGGQPGYTF. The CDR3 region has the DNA TGCGCTAGTAGCTTCGGCGGGGGACAACCTGGCTACACCTTC.